This T cell receptor beta chain is drawn from a study of CD8+CD57+ T cells in acquired aplastic anemia. Study at large: Sorted cells (CD4+ and CD8+) yielded DNA amounts that averaged approximately 2.9 ug.

Germline CDR1 DFQATT, CDR2 SNEGSKA (reference sequence). Between the trimmed V and J ends, which lost 6 bases and 3 bases, there was a span of 16 bases. The CDR3 runs 14 residues. A note on this clonotype: The antigen is not known.

TCR beta VDJ and CDR3 profiling used genomic DNA as template. TCRdb re-called the reads with MiXCR, one entry per CDR3 protein. The repertoire holds over 150,000 distinct CDR3 sequences, with about 60% as singletons. Patients chosen for sequencing had CD8+CD57+ cells that had expanded, as shown by flow cytometry. Patients, without exception, had severe acquired aplastic anemia. Findings and caveats of the study: Almost 30 sequences, all CD8+ CDR3, were shared between patients and controls. No significant patient-versus-control difference appeared in CD8+ Simpson's diversity.

The sequence was collected from a human donor with aplastic anemia. Sequenced input: sorted CD4+, CD8+, or CD8+CD57+ T cells (not recorded which) from PBMCs. The genes are TRBV20-1 and TRBJ2-3; tentatively, D is TRBD2 (5 bases). CDR3 region: CSASTGWETDTQYF. The CDR3 DNA sequence: TGCAGTGCCAGCACCGGATGGGAGACAGATACGCAGTATTTT.